This T cell receptor (beta chain) is drawn from a study of CD8 T cells in ankylosing spondylitis. Overall study findings and caveats: Disease-linked clones were CD8+ and relatively rare in peripheral blood. Certain motif variants had earlier appeared in reactive arthritis synovial fluid and blood. Significant enrichment of disease-linked clones was reportedly seen in matched ankylosing spondylitis synovial fluid. In ankylosing spondylitis blood, a motif of roughly eight highly homologous TCR beta variants appeared characteristic.

This clonotype was seen repeatedly, ten times or more. Its antigen remains unknown. Germline loops: CDR1 SGHRS, CDR2 YFSETQ. Trimming took off 0 bases at V and 6 bases at J, with 10 bases between the two ends. This CDR3 has 14 amino acids. Preparation of TCR beta libraries was done by quantitative 5'-RACE with molecular barcodes. MiXCR, run by TCRdb on the 5' RACE reads, gives a single entry per CDR3 protein. Among around 480,000 distinct CDR3 sequences listed, roughly 17% were seen once. This sequence originates from a male donor with ankylosing spondylitis. The rearrangement uses TRBV5-1 and TRBJ2-4, with D hard to call. The source material was blood, either unsorted or a sorted T cell fraction (not recorded which). The CDR3 reads CASSLAGSLNIQYF. CDR3 in DNA: TGCGCCAGCAGCTTGGCTGGCAGTCTAAACATTCAGTACTTC.